The source of this T cell receptor beta chain is a study of blood T cell repertoires in COVID-19 (dated by TCRdb to 2019 to 2021). Context from the whole study: Collaborator samples came from the United States, Italy and Spain and covered acute and convalescent phases of COVID-19. Where available, HLA class I and class II types were taken from metadata supplied by the sample provider and were not determined by assay-based typing. Subjects who had been exposed to COVID-19, were actively infected with it, or had recovered from it provided the deeply sampled blood TCRbeta repertoires that made up the dataset. Sample metadata almost always included a de-identified subject ID, COVID-19 status, age in years and sex. The repertoires were released in a freely available public database meant as a resource for research on the immune response to SARS-CoV-2. The prospective study material was composed of cDNA or gDNA derived from T cells, B-cell-depleted T cells, or PBMCs. Samples were obtained from the ongoing ImmuneRACE study (first 160 participants) and from some 1,300 subjects provided by 6 global collaborators. Results the study describes overall, beyond this receptor: How much clinical and demographic metadata was included differed by source and by participant, and the metadata was provided uncurated.

The immunoSEQ Assay, a bias-controlled multiplex PCR, was used to amplify TCRbeta CDR3 regions from genomic DNA. The authors' analysis ran thus. The number of nucleated cells in each sample was estimated from the amplification of reference gene primers within the assay. To quantify the absolute abundance of each unique TCRbeta CDR3 rearrangement, sequence reads were collapsed and filtered. Productive Simpson clonality was computed per sample as the square root of Simpson's diversity index over productive rearrangements. The table comes from immuneACCESS by way of TCRdb, which keeps in-frame sequences with V and J called. Part of the clones is missing from these tables; in studies checked, under half for an unresolved V gene and the rest for unknown reasons. V and J calls plus clone size are reproduced from that table; the DNA served to infer D and trimming. The sample table holds a few hundred thousand clones, of which about 86% were seen once. Clones ranked in the top ten supply around 3% of the sample.

With regard to this clone: Its antigen is still unknown. No base quality values were provided; no much bigger clone lies one nucleotide off.

Samples from volunteer blood donors who had recovered from COVID-19 were contributed by a second Seattle source. Whole blood was collected in K2EDTA tubes by collaborating institutions according to the institutions' own protocols. Collaborator samples were shipped for TCRbeta analysis as frozen whole blood, isolated PBMCs, or DNA extracted from either sample type. The source material was peripheral blood. The receptor was derived from a woman aged 25 to 39 who had recovered from COVID-19.

The nucleotide sequence is given as TGTGCCAGCAGGGCCGGGGGGGGAGGCACAGATACGCAGTATTTT. It encodes CASRAGGGGTDTQYF. The rearranged chain carries TRBV2 and TRBJ2-3; a stretch of 8 junction bases matches TRBD2. After removal of 6 bases from V and 1 base from J, the junction retains 6 bases not matched to a gene. CDR1 and CDR2 (SNHLY, FYNNEI) derive from the germline V gene. CDR3 length: 15 amino acids, cysteine to phenylalanine. Left in the record is the CDR3 DNA by itself, 45 bases read in frame from the first base.